These T cell receptor beta chains were read from a single sample in a study of cytomegalovirus exposure and HLA in healthy donors. The table came from immunoSEQ multiplex PCR; TCRdb's copy has only in-frame clones and leaves some out. The data contain about 160,000 clones, roughly 80% of them seen just once; the ten biggest clones take up less than 5%. The specimen was PBMCs. These receptors were obtained from a male donor in good health and CMV-seronegative. Both conserved end residues are part of each CDR3. Size is omitted from some rows. Given values are once, few, many or a class for expanded clones.

v_call | clone_size | cdr3_aa
TRBV18 | - | CASSPGEALLGTEAFF
TRBV14 | - | CASGVGQGALGSSYNEQFF
TRBV27 | - | CASGLARSYGYTF
TRBV4-3 | few | CASSQEEQGNSYEQYF
TRBV7-2 | once | CASSPRGTRTDTQYF
TRBV4-3 | - | CASSQIALGFTDTQYF
TRBV6-1 | - | CASRLTGARPYEQYF
TRBV7-9 | - | CASSLQGDRDYEQYF
TRBV15 | - | CATSARQGGVYEQYF
TRBV11-2 | - | CASSLLGSVDEQYF
TRBV11-2 | - | CASSLGRRGEKLFF
TRBV23-1 | - | CASRTARNTIYF
TRBV6-4 | few | CASSSSGGAGDTQYF
TRBV5-4 | - | CASSLSGTQYF
TRBV5-4 | once | CASSRDRAWAREQYF
TRBV10-3 | - | CAISDVADRVTQPQHF
TRBV18 | - | CASSGSGAGNDGYTF
TRBV7-2 | - | CASRSGGFTGYTF
TRBV18 | - | CASSPIAGQRETQYF
TRBV27 | - | CASSFGDRVNQPQHF
TRBV27 | once | CASSFQQGGETQYF
TRBV7-3 | few | CASSSGAGADVTQYF
TRBV7-2 | - | CASSLKGSREQYF
TRBV30 | - | CAWSVQGAGNQPQHF
TRBV7-8 | - | CASSHWNTEAFF
TRBV4-1 | medium-sized | CASSQGGLLRINYESGAFF
TRBV13 | - | CASSLPPGQQETQYF
TRBV7-9 | once | CASSGQGEQYF
TRBV6-5 | - | CASRLDRGHGYTF
TRBV5-1 | few | CASSPGSTNTGELFF
TRBV7-9 | - | CASSSRTGGGTSYEQYF
TRBV30 | once | CAWIGSGYEQYF
TRBV9 | - | CASSYSGIESYGYTF
TRBV12-5 | - | CASGLVSLGGFGLETQYF
TRBV27 | - | CASTDRVGGYTF
TRBV5-4 | - | CASSDGLAGEETQYF
TRBV7-3 | - | CASSSGPNQPQHF
TRBV2 | - | CASSGHRVYEKLFF
TRBV5-1 | - | CASSLGQGGDTQYF
TRBV27 | - | CASSRSSGHYEQYF
TRBV10-3 | - | CAIGGTSGGQRDEQFF
TRBV5-1 | - | CASAPTGSSYNEQFF
TRBV11-2 | - | CASSLGDTGNGYTF
TRBV6-5 | few | CASSSRGSNQPQHF
TRBV2 | - | CASSETPEDYGYTF
TRBV28 | - | CASMAVELFF
TRBV5-1 | few | CASSFLGTGSEKLFF
TRBV9 | - | CASSVQQSTGDVTETQYF
TRBV29-1 | - | CSVDGGYEQYF
TRBV4-1 | once | CASSQETTVLSYEQYF
TRBV6-4 | - | CASSAGPSGSPDTQYF
TRBV9 | - | CASSVGGANTGELFF
TRBV9 | - | CASSVAPRADSGNTIYF
TRBV9 | - | CASSITGGAEAFF
TRBV19 | - | CASSKQGATTGELFF